This passage covers 3 T cell receptor beta chains from one sample sequenced in a study of Ad26.COV2.S vaccination and SARS-CoV-2 variants. Treatment noted: over 15 received Ad26.COV2.S at low or high dose, single or two shots; 5 received placebo; per-sample allocation not given. Day 63 after the first injection of vaccine or placebo was the sampling time. Only in-frame clones appear in the TCRdb table, and some are missing; sequencing was by immunoSEQ multiplex PCR. The sample lists approximately 250,000 clones; 70% to 90% were seen once. Sequences were derived from peripheral blood, sampled in a trial of Ad26.COV2.S vaccine versus placebo. The origin of the receptors is a person aged 18-60 years who received the Ad26.COV2.S COVID-19 vaccine or a placebo.

V is TRBV2 and J is TRBJ2-7; a weak D match, TRBD2 (5 bases). Trimming shortened V by 7 bases and J by 2 bases, and 6 bases separated the two germline ends. This CDR3 has 11 residues. Germline values: CDR1 SNHLY, CDR2 FYNNEI. The CDR3 DNA reads TGTGCCAGCAAGGGAGCCTACGAGCAGTACGTC. It translates to CASKGAYEQYV.

The J gene is TRBJ1-1, the V gene TRBV10-3; D gene ambiguous. Between the trimmed V and J ends, which lost 0 bases and 1 base, there was a span of 12 bases. The CDR3 runs 16 residues. The germline gives CDR1 ENHRY, CDR2 SYGVKD. CDR3 nucleotide sequence: TGTGCCATCAGTGAGTCCGGTGGGAGAGGGAACACTGAAGCTTTCTTT. Amino acids: CAISESGGRGNTEAFF.

CDR3 residues: CATSRERLATVDTQYF. In DNA form, the CDR3 reads TGTGCCACCAGCAGAGAGAGACTAGCAACGGTAGATACGCAGTATTTT. The chain is built from TRBV15 and TRBJ2-3; 7 bases are shared with TRBD2. This CDR3 is 16 amino acids long. J gave up 5 bases and V 0 bases, and 8 bases lay outside the gene matches. CDR1 is LNHNV and CDR2 is YYDKDF in the germline V gene (reference sequence). Complete variable domain (other parts from reference TRBV15 and TRBJ2-3): DAMVIQNPRYQVTQFGKPVTLSCSQTLNHNVMYWYQQKSSQAPKLLFHYYDKDFNNEADTPDNFQSRRPNTSFCFLDIRSPGLGDTAMYLCATSRERLATVDTQYFGPGTRLTVL.